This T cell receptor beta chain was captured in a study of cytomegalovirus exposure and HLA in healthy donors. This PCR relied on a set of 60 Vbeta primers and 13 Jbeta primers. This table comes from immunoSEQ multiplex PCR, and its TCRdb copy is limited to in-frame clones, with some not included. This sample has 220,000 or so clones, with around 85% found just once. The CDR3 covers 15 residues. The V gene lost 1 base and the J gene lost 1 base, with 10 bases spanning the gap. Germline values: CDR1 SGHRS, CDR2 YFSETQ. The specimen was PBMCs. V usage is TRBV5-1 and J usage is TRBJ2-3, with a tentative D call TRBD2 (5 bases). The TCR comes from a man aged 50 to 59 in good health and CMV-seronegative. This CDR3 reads CASSLRERGTDTQYF. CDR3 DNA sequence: TGCGCCAGCAGCTTGAGGGAGAGGGGCACAGATACGCAGTATTTT.